Shown below are 28 T cell receptor beta chains from a single sample sequenced in a study of blood T cell repertoires in COVID-19 (dated by TCRdb to about 2020). Libraries were prepared through the immunoSEQ multiplex PCR assay. TCRdb retrieved this table from immuneACCESS and kept in-frame rearrangements only. Not all clones are present; in checked studies, unresolved V genes account for under half, and no reason is known for the remainder. For this sample there are approximately 80,000 clones; around 84% appear just once. The ten largest clones take up more than 4% of the sample. Sequencing was carried out using peripheral blood. The receptors originated from a man aged 35-49 years with acute or convalescent COVID-19.

This chain connects TRBV9 to TRBJ1-4; 10 nucleotides line up with TRBD1. Trimming at V came to 3 bases and at J to 3 bases, leaving 5 bases not matched to a gene. Looked up from germline, CDR1 is SGDLS and CDR2 is YYNGEE. The CDR3 is 16 amino acids. CDR3 DNA sequence: TGTGCCAGCAGCGGGGGACAGGGGACGGCTAATGAAAAACTGTTTTTT. Amino acid sequence: CASSGGQGTANEKLFF.

This chain connects TRBV4-3 to TRBJ1-2; no definite D call. Trimming removed 0 bases at V and 3 bases at J, with 8 bases between. Germline CDR1 reads LGHNA; CDR2 reads YSLEER. The CDR3 consists of 14 residues. This CDR3 is CASSQDLRDYGYTF. The CDR3 DNA reads as TGCGCCAGCAGCCAAGATTTGAGGGACTATGGCTACACCTTC.

The chain combines TRBV10-1 with TRBJ1-5; no clear D gene. Trimming left V 10 bases short and J 2 bases short, with 18 bases between. The CDR3 has 15 residues. Germline loops: CDR1 WNHNN, CDR2 SYGVQD (reference sequence). The CDR3 region is CATEVPWRGNQPQHF. CDR3 nucleotide sequence: TGCGCCACGGAGGTCCCTTGGCGGGGCAATCAGCCCCAGCATTTT.

The chain carries TRBV9 and TRBJ1-2, with D tentatively TRBD1 (5 bases). V was trimmed by 3 bases and J by 0 bases, leaving 15 bases between them. This CDR3 spans 16 amino acids. Germline V CDR1 and CDR2: SGDLS, YYNGEE. The CDR3 nucleotides read TGTGCCAGCAGCGCCTTTACGGGGGGGTCTAACTATGGCTACACCTTC. Translation gives CASSAFTGGSNYGYTF.

CDR3: CASSFGQFNEAFF. The CDR3 bases are TGTGCCAGCAGCTTTGGTCAGTTTAATGAAGCTTTCTTT. V is TRBV7-8 and J is TRBJ1-1; D remains ambiguous. Germline V gives CDR1 SGHVS, CDR2 FQNEAQ. The CDR3 runs 13 residues. Trimming left V 3 bases short and J 7 bases short, with 12 bases between. Looking up the rest from reference TRBV7-8 and TRBJ1-1 gives the full variable domain: GAGVSQSPRYKVAKRGQDVALRCDPISGHVSLFWYQQALGQGPEFLTYFQNEAQLDKSGLPSDRFFAERPEGSVSTLKIQRTQQEDSAVYLCASSFGQFNEAFFGQGTRLTVV.

J is TRBJ2-7 and V is TRBV18, with 7 bases matching TRBD2. Germline CDR1 KGHSH, CDR2 LQKENI. The CDR3 runs to 12 residues. The V gene end was trimmed by 3 bases and the J gene end by 6 bases; junction bases not matched to a gene: 2. The chain's CDR3 is CASSPGEGEQYF. The CDR3 region has the DNA TGTGCCAGCTCACCCGGGGAGGGCGAGCAGTACTTC. Drawing the rest from reference TRBV18 and TRBJ2-7, the complete variable domain is NAGVMQNPRHLVRRRGQEARLRCSPMKGHSHVYWYRQLPEEGLKFMVYLQKENIIDESGMPKERFSAEFPKEGPSILRIQQVVRGDSAAYFCASSPGEGEQYFGPGTRLTVT.

The chain links TRBV30 to TRBJ1-2, with no clear D. Germline lookup yields CDR1 GTSNPN and CDR2 SVGIG (reference sequence). V was clipped by 2 bases and J by 4 bases, with 14 bases between them. The CDR3 consists of 14 residues. DNA for the CDR3: TGTGCCTGGAGTCCCGACACAACCATCTATGGCTACACCTTC. It translates to CAWSPDTTIYGYTF.

V and J are TRBV2 and TRBJ1-1, with TRBD1 as a possible D gene (6 bases). Looked up from germline, CDR1 is SNHLY and CDR2 is FYNNEI. V lost 6 bases to trimming and J lost 0 bases, with 17 bases between them. CDR3 length: 16 amino acids. The CDR3 region is CASRGRRQVLNTEAFF. DNA of the CDR3: TGTGCCAGCAGGGGAAGACGACAGGTTCTGAACACTGAAGCTTTCTTT.

This rearrangement joins TRBV11-3 to TRBJ1-2, with 7 bases that match TRBD1. The germline CDR1 and CDR2 sequences are SGHNT and YENEEA. The CDR3 covers 13 residues. V lost 5 bases, J lost 8 bases, and 8 bases stayed unmatched. The CDR3 protein is CASSEGGGGGYTF. In DNA, the CDR3 is TGTGCCAGCAGCGAAGGGGGCGGAGGAGGCTACACCTTC. The full variable domain, its missing parts supplied by reference TRBV11-3 and TRBJ1-2, is EAGVVQSPRYKIIEKKQPVAFWCNPISGHNTLYWYLQNLGQGPELLIRYENEEAVDDSQLPKDRFSAERLKGVDSTLKIQPAELGDSAVYLCASSEGGGGGYTFGSGTRLTVV.

The chain carries TRBV4-3 and TRBJ1-5, with D maybe TRBD1 (5 bases). The CDR3 length is 16 residues. Between the trimmed V and J ends, which lost 2 bases and 2 bases, there was a span of 13 bases. CDR1 LGHNA and CDR2 YSLEER come from the germline V gene. CDR3 region: CASSQSLGGGNQPQHF. The CDR3 coding sequence is TGCGCCAGCAGCCAAAGCTTGGGGGGAGGCAATCAGCCCCAGCATTTT.

V usage is TRBV10-3 and J usage is TRBJ2-5, with 7 bases lining up with TRBD2. After removal of 2 bases from V and 4 bases from J, the junction contained 1 base not matched to a gene. Germline lookup yields CDR1 ENHRY and CDR2 SYGVKD. This CDR3 is built from 13 residues. CDR3 protein: CAISEGGRETQYF. Here the CDR3 DNA reads TGTGCCATCAGTGAGGGCGGGAGAGAGACCCAGTACTTC.

The chain is built from TRBV18 and TRBJ2-7; tentatively, D is TRBD1 (6 bases). The germline V gene encodes CDR1 KGHSH and CDR2 LQKENI. This CDR3 contains 19 residues. The V end lost 2 bases, the J end lost 3 bases, and 26 bases lay between the germline ends. CDR3 coding DNA: TGTGCCAGCTCACCAGATACCAACACACAGGGTTGGGGTTTCTACGAGCAGTACTTC. Amino acid sequence: CASSPDTNTQGWGFYEQYF.

The chain is built from TRBV7-8 and TRBJ2-7, with D tentatively TRBD1 (6 bases). The CDR3 extends over 15 amino acids. The V end was cut by 4 bases, the J end by 4 bases, with 17 bases between. The germline V gene has CDR1 SGHVS and CDR2 FQNEAQ. The CDR3, as DNA: TGTGCCAGCAGCTCCGATCTGACAGGCACATACGAGCAGTACTTC. It yields the protein CASSSDLTGTYEQYF.

V gene TRBV7-9 combines with J gene TRBJ2-7; TRBD2 matches 11 bases. V trimming: 5 bases; J trimming: 4 bases; junction bases outside the gene matches: 7. Germline CDR1 and CDR2: SEHNR and FQNEAQ (reference sequence). The CDR3 has 15 residues. DNA of the CDR3: TGTGCCAGCAGCCAGGGACTAGCGGTCGGATACGAGCAGTACTTC. Its protein is CASSQGLAVGYEQYF.

The J gene is TRBJ1-4, the V gene TRBV5-1, with D possibly being TRBD1 (5 bases). The CDR3 is 14 amino acids. Per germline, CDR1 SGHRS and CDR2 YFSETQ. Trimming pared 4 bases from V and 4 bases from J, leaving 11 bases between. The CDR3 DNA is TGCGCCAGCAGCCCACCGGGGGGTAATGAAAAACTGTTTTTT. Its translation is CASSPPGGNEKLFF.

J is TRBJ1-5 and V is TRBV19; weak D call: TRBD1 (5 bases). This CDR3 has 15 residues. Trimming took 6 bases from V and 1 from J, leaving 13 bases between them. Per the germline V gene, CDR1 is LNHDA and CDR2 is SQIVND (reference sequence). CDR3 protein: CASSIREASNQPQHF. The CDR3 coding sequence is TGTGCCAGTAGCATCAGGGAAGCGAGCAATCAGCCCCAGCATTTT.

This clone has just one count. The rearrangement joins TRBV5-4 to TRBJ2-7, with D uncertain. Germline V gene lookup returns CDR1 SGHNT and CDR2 YYREEE (reference sequence). The V and J ends lost 3 bases and 6 bases respectively, with 16 bases between them. The CDR3 contains 14 residues. The CDR3, as DNA: TGTGCCAGCAGCTCCATGGGCAGGTTGGTCGAGCAGTACTTC. Its protein product is CASSSMGRLVEQYF.

The CDR3 DNA reads as TGCGCCAGCAGTTTGCCGGGGACAGTAATGAGCTACACCTTC. As protein: CASSLPGTVMSYTF. The rearrangement links TRBV23-1 to TRBJ1-2; 7 nucleotides align to TRBD1. TRBV23-1 is an open reading frame, and its role is uncertain. The CDR3 covers 14 residues. V shed 5 bases and J 9 bases; nucleotides not matched to a gene: 12.

The chain joins TRBV14 to TRBJ1-1, with a weak D call TRBD1 (6 bases). V was pared by 0 bases and J by 5 bases, with 10 bases between. Per germline, CDR1 SGHDN and CDR2 FVKESK. This CDR3 comprises 14 residues. In DNA form, the CDR3 reads TGTGCCAGCAGCCAAGATTTGGGGGCTACTGAAGCTTTCTTT. This codes for CASSQDLGATEAFF.

The V gene is TRBV19, the J gene TRBJ1-1, with a tentative D call TRBD1 (6 bases). CDR1 is LNHDA and CDR2 is SQIVND in the germline V gene (reference sequence). The CDR3 runs 13 residues. V lost 3 bases and J 3 bases, leaving 8 bases between the germline ends. CDR3 in amino acids: CASSIQGYTEAFF. The CDR3 coding sequence is TGTGCCAGTAGTATCCAGGGGTACACTGAAGCTTTCTTT.

The V and J genes are TRBV6-4 and TRBJ2-2; 7 bases match TRBD2. The length of the CDR3 is 14 residues. Germline values: CDR1 MRHNA, CDR2 SNTAGT. With V trimmed by 3 bases and J by 6 bases, 4 bases remained unmatched. Written as DNA, the CDR3 is TGTGCCAGCAGTGAAACTAGCGTAGCCGGGGAGCTGTTTTTT. Its translation: CASSETSVAGELFF.

The chain links TRBV19 to TRBJ1-6; D is undetermined. Deletions cut 0 bases from V and 10 bases from J, with 16 bases between. CDR3 length: 16 amino acids. The germline CDR1 and CDR2 sequences are LNHDA and SQIVND (reference sequence). This chain's CDR3 is CASSIDLGDPGSPLHF. The CDR3 coding sequence is TGTGCCAGTAGTATAGATCTCGGAGACCCCGGGTCACCCCTCCACTTT.

The chain combines TRBV6-5 with TRBJ1-5; D remains unclear. CDR3 size: 14 residues. CDR1 is MNHEY, CDR2 SVGAGI, per germline. V was pared by 6 bases and J by 2 bases, with 11 bases between. CDR3 loop: CASRRSSGNQPQHF. DNA of the CDR3: TGTGCCAGCAGGCGATCTTCGGGCAATCAGCCCCAGCATTTT.

J is TRBJ2-7 and V is TRBV5-5; 9 bases map to TRBD2. With 4 bases clipped from V and 5 bases from J, the junction kept 4 bases outside the gene matches. CDR1 and CDR2 from the germline V gene are SGHKS and YYEKEE (reference sequence). The CDR3 is 13 amino acids. CDR3 loop: CASSIAGAHEQYF. The CDR3 coding sequence is TGTGCCAGCAGCATAGCGGGAGCACACGAGCAGTACTTC.

The chain recombines TRBV29-1 with TRBJ1-1; TRBD1 might be the D (6 bases). V was clipped by 7 bases and J by 5 bases, with 14 bases between them. Germline lookup yields CDR1 SQVTM and CDR2 ANQGSEA. CDR3 length: 12 residues. In DNA form, the CDR3 reads TGCAGCGCCGAAACAGGGTATACTGAAGCTTTCTTT. Its protein product is CSAETGYTEAFF.

This clone was seen more than once but under ten times. The chain uses TRBV27 and TRBJ2-3, with 7 bases identical to TRBD1. Trimming cost V 5 bases and J 2 bases; bases outside gene matches: 13. The CDR3 is 17 residues long. Germline lookup yields CDR1 MNHEY and CDR2 SMNVEV (reference sequence). The CDR3 region is CASSLQSGGKDTDTQYF. CDR3 DNA: TGTGCCAGCAGTCTCCAATCAGGGGGTAAAGACACAGATACGCAGTATTTT.

This chain uses TRBV3-1 (or the pseudogene TRBV3-2) with TRBJ2-1; TRBD2 matches at 8 bases. V dropped 4 bases and J dropped 4; count of bases not matched to a gene: 12. This CDR3 is built from 17 residues. The germline gives CDR1 LGHDT, CDR2 YNNKEL (reference sequence). The CDR3: CASSLTAGDQIYNEQFF. The CDR3 DNA is TGTGCCAGCAGCCTCACAGCGGGGGACCAAATATACAATGAGCAGTTCTTC.

The genes are TRBV7-9 and TRBJ2-3, with 9 bases that match TRBD2. CDR1 and CDR2 (germline): SEHNR, FQNEAQ (reference sequence). Trimming took 2 bases from V and 0 from J; bases not matched to a gene: 9. The CDR3 spans 18 residues. The CDR3 DNA reads TGTGCCAGCAGCTTACTTGCGGGAGGGTTCCGTAGCACAGATACGCAGTATTTT. It is translated as CASSLLAGGFRSTDTQYF. Filled out from reference TRBV7-9 and TRBJ2-3, the complete variable domain reads DTGVSQNPRHKITKRGQNVTFRCDPISEHNRLYWYRQTLGQGPEFLTYFQNEAQLEKSRLLSDRFSAERPKGSFSTLEIQRTEQGDSAMYLCASSLLAGGFRSTDTQYFGPGTRLTVL.